Included here is one TCR beta chain sequence, with context. This sample was taken from a study of immune evolution from preneoplasia to lung adenocarcinoma. Deletions cut 6 bases from V and 2 bases from J, with 11 bases between. This CDR3 comprises 14 residues. Germline lookup yields CDR1 MNHNS and CDR2 SASEGT. Sequenced by immunoSEQ multiplex PCR; TCRdb stores in-frame clones only, minus some. The sample has some 11,000 clones, 78% seen once. Source material: FFPE minimally invasive lung adenocarcinoma tissue. The receptor was derived from a person aged 60-79 years with lung adenocarcinoma. The J gene is TRBJ1-3, the V gene TRBV6-1; tentative D call: TRBD1 (5 bases). This chain's CDR3 is CASRQVLAGNTIYF. The CDR3 DNA follows: TGTGCCAGCAGACAGGTATTAGCTGGAAACACCATATATTTT.